This T cell receptor (beta chain) was identified during a study of beta chain features in type 1 diabetes. This clone was observed a few times. V shed 6 bases and J shed 3 bases, with 9 bases lying between them. CDR3 size: 13 residues. The germline V gene has CDR1 MDHEN and CDR2 SYDVKM. Since all of the isolated RNA was reverse transcribed, expressed TCRB transcripts were what got sequenced. TCRdb keeps only in-frame clones here, not all; method: immunoSEQ multiplex PCR. Of hundreds of thousands of clones listed, 15% to 20% were seen once; the top ten hold about 0.02%. This chain joins TRBV28 and TRBJ2-1, with D unclear. What was sequenced was naive CD4+ T cells from blood. The TCR comes from a woman younger than 30 in good health. CDR3 nucleotides: TGTGCCAGCAGCCGAGATGGCTACAATGAGCAGTTCTTC. This gives the protein CASSRDGYNEQFF.